The entry below gives a single T cell receptor beta chain sequence along with its context. The entry originates in a study of T-cell memory formation after mild COVID-19. MiXCR, applied by TCRdb to the 5' RACE reads, yields one record per CDR3 protein. This sample has just under 550,000 distinct CDR3 sequences, with roughly 20% found just once. The sequenced sample consisted of PBMCs or a T cell subset sorted from them (not recorded which). This receptor was obtained from an adult woman who had mild COVID-19 (a few samples of this study predate the infection). Cell type and time point are not known.

CDR3 DNA sequence: TGCAGCGTCCTACTGGACAGGGACGAGCAGTACTTC. As protein: CSVLLDRDEQYF. The chain is built from TRBV29-1 and TRBJ2-7; 8 positions match TRBD1. This CDR3 region has 12 residues. J was trimmed by 5 bases and V by 6 bases; bases with no gene match: 6. Germline CDR1 is SQVTM and CDR2 is ANQGSEA.